Listed below are T cell receptor beta chains from one sample, sequenced in a study of T-cell memory formation after mild COVID-19. TCRdb independently ran MiXCR on the 5' RACE reads; one entry per CDR3 protein. The sample has tens of thousands of distinct CDR3 sequences; 9.3% are singletons. The specimen was PBMCs or a T cell subset sorted from them (not recorded which). The receptor set was obtained from a man aged 18 to 29 who had mild COVID-19 (a few samples of this study predate the infection). Cell type and time point are not known. CDR3s include the opening cysteine and the closing phenylalanine or tryptophan. The D gene is left open where the match is weak. Clone size is stated in some rows and not others, as once, few, many or a class when expanded.

>TRBV20-1|TRBJ1-5|.|.
CSAKSRLLADQPQHF
TGCAGTGCCAAGAGTCGGCTGTTAGCGGATCAGCCCCAGCATTTT
>TRBV28|TRBJ2-3|.|.
CASSHRQHRTDTQYF
TGTGCCAGCAGTCATCGACAACATCGCACAGATACGCAGTATTTT
>TRBV6-5|TRBJ1-2|.|few
CASSIGGYGYTF
TGTGCCAGCAGCATTGGGGGCTATGGCTACACCTTC
>TRBV2|TRBJ2-1|.|.
CASSGRGYNEQFF
TGTGCCAGCAGCGGCCGCGGTTATAATGAGCAGTTCTTC
>TRBV12-3/TRBV12-4|TRBJ2-1|.|.
CASSGRVSAYNEQFF
TGTGCCAGCAGTGGCAGGGTTAGCGCCTACAATGAGCAGTTCTTC
>TRBV24-1|TRBJ1-2|.|few
CATSDQAYGYTF
TGTGCCACCAGTGATCAAGCTTATGGCTACACCTTC
>TRBV6-2/TRBV6-3|TRBJ2-1|.|few
CASGHTSGDEQFF
TGTGCCAGCGGCCACACCTCAGGCGATGAGCAGTTCTTC
>TRBV4-1|TRBJ2-1|.|.
CASSQEPGYWDEQFF
TGCGCCAGCAGCCAGGAACCGGGGTATTGGGATGAGCAGTTCTTC
>TRBV6-2/TRBV6-3|TRBJ2-1|TRBD2|few
CASERGGYNEQFF
TGTGCCAGCGAGCGGGGGGGTTACAATGAGCAGTTCTTC
>TRBV7-9|TRBJ2-7|.|.
CASSPLGRKDYEQYF
TGTGCCAGCAGCCCCCTAGGCAGGAAGGACTACGAGCAGTACTTC
>TRBV12-3/TRBV12-4|TRBJ2-5|TRBD2|few
CASKAGGAETQYF
TGTGCCAGCAAAGCGGGGGGGGCAGAGACCCAGTACTTC
>TRBV11-2|TRBJ2-1|TRBD2|few
CASSLAVTLAGAEQFF
TGTGCCAGCAGCTTAGCTGTGACACTAGCGGGGGCTGAGCAGTTCTTC
>TRBV5-1|TRBJ2-2|TRBD1|.
CASSPNPDRGLGGTGELFF
TGCGCCAGCAGCCCTAACCCGGACAGGGGGCTAGGCGGCACCGGGGAGCTGTTTTTT
>TRBV18|TRBJ2-3|TRBD2|.
CASSPLAGVGTDTQYF
TGTGCCAGCTCACCACTAGCGGGGGTGGGCACAGATACGCAGTATTTT
>TRBV7-6|TRBJ1-2|.|.
CASSLTSSADFYGYTF
TGTGCCAGCAGCCTGACATCCTCAGCCGATTTCTATGGCTACACCTTC
>TRBV19|TRBJ2-3|.|.
CASSRVTTDTQYF
TGTGCCAGTAGTAGGGTAACCACAGATACGCAGTATTTT
>TRBV7-3|TRBJ2-1|TRBD2|.
CASSPQYAGGNEQFF
TGTGCCAGCAGCCCCCAATACGCGGGGGGCAATGAGCAGTTCTTC
>TRBV5-1|TRBJ2-1|.|.
CASSLALGDNEQFF
TGCGCCAGCAGCTTGGCACTAGGCGACAATGAGCAGTTCTTC
>TRBV5-1|TRBJ2-7|.|few
CASSLGGAWAYEQYF
TGCGCCAGCAGCTTGGGAGGGGCGTGGGCCTACGAGCAGTACTTC
>TRBV7-2|TRBJ1-3|.|.
CASSLVSSSGNTIYF
TGTGCCAGCAGCTTAGTTTCAAGCTCTGGAAACACCATATATTTT
>TRBV7-8|TRBJ1-5|TRBD1|.
CASSLDSQGARNQPQHF
TGTGCCAGCAGCTTGGATTCCCAGGGGGCGCGGAATCAGCCCCAGCATTTT
>TRBV9|TRBJ1-1|.|few
CASSVLRNTEAFF
TGTGCCAGCAGCGTATTAAGGAACACTGAAGCTTTCTTT
>TRBV5-1|TRBJ1-6|.|once
CASSSAQASGVNSPLHF
TGCGCCAGCAGTTCCGCCCAAGCCTCTGGAGTTAATTCACCCCTCCACTTT
>TRBV2|TRBJ1-1|.|few
CASSGVRDTEAFF
TGTGCCAGCAGTGGCGTAAGGGACACTGAAGCTTTCTTT
>TRBV7-6|TRBJ1-4|.|.
CASSTNEKLFF
TGTGCCAGCAGCACTAATGAAAAACTGTTTTTT
>TRBV24-1|TRBJ2-3|.|.
CATSDLSGPSTDTQYF
TGTGCCACCAGTGATTTGTCGGGACCTAGCACAGATACGCAGTATTTT
>TRBV9|TRBJ1-4|.|.
CASSGRGLTNEKLFF
TGTGCCAGCAGCGGCCGGGGGCTGACTAATGAAAAACTGTTTTTT
>TRBV9|TRBJ1-2|.|.
CASSPRTGGGYTF
TGTGCCAGCAGCCCGCGGACCGGCGGCGGCTACACCTTC
>TRBV20-1|TRBJ1-4|.|few
CSAREARKREKLFF
TGCAGTGCTAGGGAAGCCAGGAAACGTGAAAAACTGTTTTTT
>TRBV10-3|TRBJ1-2|.|few
CAITPRGGNYGYTF
TGTGCCATCACTCCAAGGGGAGGGAACTATGGCTACACCTTC
>TRBV28|TRBJ2-1|TRBD2|.
CASSRSGGSSYNEQFF
TGTGCCAGCAGTCGTAGCGGGGGGAGCTCCTACAATGAGCAGTTCTTC
>TRBV15|TRBJ1-3|.|.
CATSRGGIGADGNTIYF
TGTGCCACCAGCAGAGGTGGAATAGGGGCAGATGGAAACACCATATATTTT
>TRBV5-1|TRBJ2-5|TRBD2|medium-sized
CASSLEGLAEETQYF
TGCGCCAGCAGCTTGGAGGGTCTAGCGGAAGAGACCCAGTACTTC
>TRBV3-1|TRBJ2-7|.|.
CASTRAGSSYEQYF
TGTGCCAGCACCCGGGCGGGGAGCTCCTACGAGCAGTACTTC
>TRBV9|TRBJ2-7|.|.
CASSETSLSYEQYF
TGTGCCAGCAGCGAGACTAGTCTCTCCTACGAGCAGTACTTC
>TRBV20-1|TRBJ2-1|.|medium-sized
CSARGSRQAYNEQFF
TGCAGTGCTAGAGGGTCTCGGCAGGCCTACAATGAGCAGTTCTTC
>TRBV6-5|TRBJ1-1|.|.
CASSWGERGEAFF
TGTGCCAGCAGCTGGGGTGAACGGGGGGAAGCTTTCTTT
>TRBV2|TRBJ1-1|.|few
CASSEWQGYTEAFF
TGTGCCAGCAGTGAGTGGCAGGGGTACACTGAAGCTTTCTTT
>TRBV18|TRBJ2-6|.|.
CASSPERSGANVLTF
TGTGCCAGCTCACCCGAGAGATCTGGGGCCAACGTCCTGACTTTC
>TRBV9|TRBJ2-1|TRBD2|.
CASSVASGYYNEQFF
TGTGCCAGCAGTGTTGCTAGCGGGTATTACAATGAGCAGTTCTTC
>TRBV27|TRBJ1-2|TRBD1|.
CASSLRTGDGYTF
TGTGCCAGCAGTTTAAGGACAGGGGATGGCTACACCTTC
>TRBV20-1|TRBJ2-5|.|few
CSARDQYPQGETQYF
TGCAGTGCTAGAGACCAATACCCCCAGGGAGAGACCCAGTACTTC
>TRBV27|TRBJ1-5|.|few
CASSLSGFGRAGISQPQHF
TGTGCCAGCAGTTTATCGGGTTTTGGTCGTGCAGGTATCTCTCAGCCCCAGCATTTT
>TRBV5-5|TRBJ1-5|.|few
CASSQTGEDQPQHF
TGTGCCAGCAGCCAGACCGGGGAGGATCAGCCCCAGCATTTT
>TRBV7-9|TRBJ2-5|.|many
CASSLNGGYRETQYF
TGTGCCAGCAGCTTGAATGGCGGTTACAGGGAGACCCAGTACTTC
>TRBV7-8|TRBJ2-3|.|.
CASSLTHSTDTQYF
TGTGCCAGCAGCTTAACCCATAGCACAGATACGCAGTATTTT
>TRBV5-6|TRBJ2-1|TRBD2|few
CASSLVLAGSYNEQFF
TGTGCCAGCAGCTTGGTACTAGCGGGCTCCTACAATGAGCAGTTCTTC
>TRBV4-1|TRBJ2-1|.|.
CASSRAGFRNNEQFF
TGCGCCAGCAGTCGAGCGGGTTTTCGCAACAATGAGCAGTTCTTC
>TRBV4-2|TRBJ2-1|.|few
CASSQVIRGNEQFF
TGTGCCAGCAGCCAAGTAATACGGGGGAATGAGCAGTTCTTC
>TRBV5-1|TRBJ2-1|.|.
CASSSREDNEQFF
TGCGCCAGCAGCTCCAGGGAAGACAATGAGCAGTTCTTC